This is a list of T cell receptor beta chains from one sample in a study of shared clonotypes between healthy human individuals. This table comes from immunoSEQ multiplex PCR, and its TCRdb copy is limited to in-frame clones, with some not included. The repertoire includes approximately 2.5 million clones, approximately 92% of them detected once, and around 0.15% sits in the top ten. The sample was naive CD4+ T cells sorted from blood. These receptor sequences come from a man aged 18 to 29 in good health. Both conserved end residues are part of each CDR3.

v_gene: TRBV5-4
j_gene: TRBJ2-7
CDR3aa: CASSLGPSGNEQYF

v_gene: TRBV30
j_gene: TRBJ1-6
CDR3aa: CAGSEVGAGSPLHF

v_gene: TRBV11-2
j_gene: TRBJ2-5
CDR3aa: CASSLERTQETQYF

v_gene: TRBV5-4
j_gene: TRBJ2-2
CDR3aa: CASSSPVGPTGELFF

v_gene: TRBV5-1
j_gene: -
CDR3aa: CASSMTSGSSNEQYF

v_gene: TRBV29-1
j_gene: TRBJ2-1
CDR3aa: CSVASRLTYNEQFF

v_gene: TRBV10-3
j_gene: TRBJ1-5
CDR3aa: CAISESRQGHNQPQHF

v_gene: TRBV5-4
j_gene: TRBJ2-3
CDR3aa: CASSGGLAGSDTQYF

v_gene: TRBV7-8
j_gene: TRBJ2-7
CDR3aa: CASSLGGLADHFIYEQYF

v_gene: TRBV19
j_gene: TRBJ2-7
CDR3aa: CASSMGTGNYEQYF

v_gene: TRBV11-3
j_gene: TRBJ1-1
CDR3aa: CASSLLANTEAFF

v_gene: TRBV5-1
j_gene: TRBJ1-4
CDR3aa: CASSSQGATNEKLFF

v_gene: TRBV7-2
j_gene: TRBJ1-1
CDR3aa: CASSYSTTGVTEAFF

v_gene: TRBV19
j_gene: TRBJ2-7
CDR3aa: CASSPGRGQGQKQYF

v_gene: TRBV5-5
j_gene: TRBJ1-5
CDR3aa: CASSLDLSGGQPQHF

v_gene: TRBV7-9
j_gene: TRBJ2-3
CDR3aa: CASSRGRGVYF

v_gene: TRBV10-3
j_gene: TRBJ2-7
CDR3aa: CAISKGPFPDYEQYF

v_gene: TRBV19
j_gene: TRBJ2-1
CDR3aa: CARGEASHNEQFF

v_gene: TRBV18
j_gene: TRBJ1-6
CDR3aa: CASSPLSTSNSPLHF

v_gene: TRBV6-1
j_gene: TRBJ1-2
CDR3aa: CASSGGGRGPGRGYTF

v_gene: TRBV29-1
j_gene: TRBJ1-1
CDR3aa: CSVDNSMNTEAFF

v_gene: TRBV2
j_gene: TRBJ2-7
CDR3aa: CATGQGVFYEQYF

v_gene: TRBV30
j_gene: TRBJ1-6
CDR3aa: CAWSVSWASGSPLHF

v_gene: TRBV7-6
j_gene: TRBJ2-5
CDR3aa: CASSAYQETQYF

v_gene: TRBV5-1
j_gene: -
CDR3aa: CASSQEPATYEQYF

v_gene: TRBV28
j_gene: TRBJ1-3
CDR3aa: CASSLRGLLSGNTIYF

v_gene: TRBV11-2
j_gene: TRBJ1-1
CDR3aa: CASSFSGTGYTEAFF

v_gene: TRBV7-9
j_gene: TRBJ2-7
CDR3aa: CASSLGLAGGYDEQYF

v_gene: TRBV2
j_gene: TRBJ2-4
CDR3aa: CASSSDRFSDIQYF

v_gene: TRBV15
j_gene: TRBJ2-3
CDR3aa: CATSSGRLFVKADTQYF

v_gene: TRBV6-1
j_gene: TRBJ1-2
CDR3aa: CASSEQGTPWGYTF

v_gene: TRBV11-2
j_gene: TRBJ2-7
CDR3aa: CASRSGTGNAQYF

v_gene: TRBV10-3
j_gene: TRBJ2-1
CDR3aa: CAISGGDVRYNEQFF

v_gene: TRBV6-5
j_gene: TRBJ1-3
CDR3aa: CASSQGKGNTIYF